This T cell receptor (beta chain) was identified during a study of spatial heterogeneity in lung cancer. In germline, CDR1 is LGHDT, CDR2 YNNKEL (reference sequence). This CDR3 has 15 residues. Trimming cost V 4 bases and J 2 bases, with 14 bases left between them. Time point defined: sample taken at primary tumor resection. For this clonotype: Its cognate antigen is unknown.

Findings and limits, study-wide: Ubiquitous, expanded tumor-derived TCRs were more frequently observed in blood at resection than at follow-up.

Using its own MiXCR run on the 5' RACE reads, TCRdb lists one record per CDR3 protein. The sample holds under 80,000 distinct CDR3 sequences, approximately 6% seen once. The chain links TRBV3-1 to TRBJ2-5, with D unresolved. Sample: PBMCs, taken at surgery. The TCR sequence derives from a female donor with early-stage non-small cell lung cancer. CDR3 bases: TGTGCCAGCAGCCCAAGCTCCCAGCAGCAAGAGACCCAGTACTTC. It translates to CASSPSSQQQETQYF.